The next 31 T cell receptor beta chains were all read from a single sample in a study of T cell repertoires in cytomegalovirus infection (dated by TCRdb to between 2018 and 2020). TCRdb shows the sequencer as Illumina HiSeq 1500. TCRdb cleaned the public reads at Q25 with fastp, built clones with MiXCR and kept in-frame beta chains. Every CDR3 protein is listed once, alongside the most common genes and DNA of its rows. The sample table records about 180,000 distinct CDR3 sequences; 13% to 15% of these occur just once. In total, the top ten clones hold roughly 30% of the sample. Material for sequencing was PBMCs. The receptors originated from a human donor in good health (CMV status not recorded). Some clones in this sample may be carry-over from other donors' samples.

The chain employs TRBV20-1 and TRBJ2-5, with D possibly TRBD2 on 5 matching bases. The CDR3 is 13 amino acids. Germline-derived CDR1 and CDR2 are DFQATT and SNEGSKA (reference sequence). Trimming shortened V by 3 bases and J by 0 bases, and 8 bases separated the two germline ends. The chain's CDR3 is CSARAGHQETQYF. CDR3 nucleotides: TGCAGTGCTAGGGCGGGCCACCAAGAGACCCAGTACTTC.

This clonotype was recorded a few times. The chain carries TRBV20-1 and TRBJ1-1; a weak D match, TRBD1 (6 bases). Germline CDR1 and CDR2: DFQATT and SNEGSKA (reference sequence). CDR3 length equals 13 residues. The V gene lost 2 bases and the J gene lost 7 bases, with 14 bases spanning the gap. The CDR3 sequence is CSARPRTALEAFF. The CDR3 region has the DNA TGCAGTGCTAGACCCCGGACAGCCCTTGAAGCTTTCTTT.

The chain carries TRBV4-1 and TRBJ2-5; possibly TRBD1 or TRBD2 for D (5 bases each). This CDR3 region has 17 residues. V was pared by 5 bases and J by 2 bases, with 21 bases between. Germline loops: CDR1 MGHRA, CDR2 YSYEKL. The CDR3 DNA follows: TGCGCCAGCAGCGAACAACCCCTAGGGACCGTACAAGAGACCCAGTACTTC. This codes for CASSEQPLGTVQETQYF.

This clonotype was seen a few times. A junction boundary mismatches the germline segment, possibly from a read error. This chain uses TRBV7-7 with TRBJ2-2, with TRBD1 as a possible D gene (5 bases). Looked up from germline, CDR1 is SSHAT and CDR2 is FNYEAQ (reference sequence). This CDR3 is 13 amino acids long. CDR3 region: CASSDSYTGELFF. CDR3 in DNA: TGTGCTAGCAGTGACAGCTACACCGGGGAGCTGTTTTTT. Full variable domain (rest looked up from reference TRBV7-7 and TRBJ2-2): GAGVSQSPRYKVTKRGQDVTLRCDPISSHATLYWYQQALGQGPEFLTYFNYEAQPDKSGLPSDRFSAERPEGSISTLTIQRTEQRDSAMYRCASSDSYTGELFFGEGSRLTVL.

This clonotype was recorded at least ten times. At one boundary the junction diverges from the germline segment, which might be a read error. The chain employs TRBV29-1 and TRBJ1-1; TRBD1 aligns across 10 bases. The germline V gene encodes CDR1 SQVTM and CDR2 ANQGSEA. This CDR3 region has 12 residues. Here the CDR3 reads CSVEARGTGVDF. The CDR3 DNA reads as TGCAGCGTTGAAGCACGAGGGACAGGGGTTGACTTT.

V and J are TRBV19 and TRBJ2-7; D not resolved. Germline V gives CDR1 LNHDA, CDR2 SQIVND (reference sequence). V shed 3 bases and J shed 0 bases, with 9 bases lying between them. This CDR3 is built from 14 residues. This chain's CDR3 is CASSMSPASYEQYF. The CDR3 nucleotides read TGTGCCAGTAGTATGAGTCCAGCCTCCTACGAGCAGTACTTC.

This clonotype was observed at least ten times. The rearrangement links TRBV7-2 to TRBJ2-7, with 16 bases identical to TRBD2. The CDR3 extends over 16 amino acids. CDR1 is SGHTA and CDR2 is FQGNSA in the germline V gene. V gave up 5 bases and J gave up 5 bases; unmatched junction bases: 6. The CDR3 nucleotides are TGTGCCAGCAGCATTTCCGGGACTAGCGGGAGGGACGAGCAGTACTTC. Amino acids: CASSISGTSGRDEQYF.

This clonotype was detected many times. The chain has TRBV7-2 and TRBJ2-1; TRBD2 agrees at 16 bases. Germline V gene lookup returns CDR1 SGHTA and CDR2 FQGNSA. There are 15 residues in the CDR3. The V gene end was trimmed by 6 bases and the J gene end by 9 bases; junction bases not matched to a gene: 5. CDR3 sequence (DNA): TGTGCCAGCAGACCCGGGACTAGCGGGAGGGGTGAGCAGTTCTTC. This encodes CASRPGTSGRGEQFF.

This clonotype was detected only a few times. The chain uses TRBV28 and TRBJ2-5; 8 nucleotides match TRBD1. Germline V gene lookup returns CDR1 MDHEN and CDR2 SYDVKM. There are 14 residues in the CDR3. V lost 10 bases to trimming and J lost 4 bases; unmatched junction nucleotides: 11. The CDR3: CATHQGADGETQYF. CDR3 coding DNA: TGTGCCACCCACCAGGGGGCTGATGGAGAGACCCAGTACTTC.

This clonotype was detected once. The chain joins TRBV5-1 to TRBJ2-1; TRBD2 aligns across 8 bases. The CDR3 has 17 residues. The ends lost 4 bases at V and 2 bases at J; junction bases unmatched: 11. The germline V gene has CDR1 SGHRS and CDR2 YFSETQ. The CDR3 nucleotides read TGCGCCAGCAGCCTTTTTAGCGGGACGAGCCCCTACAATGAGCAGTTCTTC. It yields the protein CASSLFSGTSPYNEQFF.

This clonotype has more than one count but fewer than ten. The chain carries TRBV5-1 and TRBJ2-3, with 12 bases lining up with TRBD2. CDR3 length: 16 amino acids. Per the germline V gene, CDR1 is SGHRS and CDR2 is YFSETQ. With 4 bases clipped from V and 5 bases from J, the junction kept 8 bases outside the gene matches. For the CDR3, the DNA is TGCGCCAGCAGCCCCCGGACTAGCGGGGTTGGAGATACGCAGTATTTT. Residues: CASSPRTSGVGDTQYF.

The CDR3 bases are TGTGCCAGCAGTTTAAAACTAGCGGGAGTAGTCCTGGGGGGAGAGCAGTACTTC. Translated, it gives CASSLKLAGVVLGGEQYF. V and J are TRBV27 and TRBJ2-7, with TRBD2 identical over 11 bases. J was trimmed by 7 bases and V by 2 bases; bases with no gene match: 16. The CDR3 has 18 residues. Germline lookup yields CDR1 MNHEY and CDR2 SMNVEV (reference sequence).

V is TRBV28 and J is TRBJ1-1; D is undetermined. The germline V gene encodes CDR1 MDHEN and CDR2 SYDVKM. Trimming shortened V by 4 bases and J by 1 base, and 13 bases separated the two germline ends. CDR3 length: 15 amino acids. The CDR3 sequence: CASSYPGWKNTEAFF. The CDR3 DNA is TGTGCCAGCAGTTACCCCGGATGGAAGAACACTGAAGCTTTCTTT.

The table lists this clonotype with many counts. The CDR3 reads CASSKLNTEAFF. CDR3 nucleotide sequence: TGTGCCAGCAGCAAGTTGAACACTGAAGCTTTCTTT. This chain joins TRBV6-2 or TRBV6-3 and TRBJ1-1; D gene ambiguous. CDR1 MNHEY and CDR2 SVGEGT come from the germline V gene. V lost 6 bases and J lost 0, with 5 bases in between. This CDR3 is built from 12 residues.

This clonotype has ten or more counts. The rearrangement uses TRBV7-2 and TRBJ2-1, with a tentative D call TRBD1 (7 bases). Deletions cut 3 bases from V and 6 bases from J, with 21 bases between. This CDR3 has 17 amino acids. Germline CDR1 reads SGHTA; CDR2 reads FQGNSA. The chain's CDR3 is CASSLPFRGRFVNEQFF. CDR3 sequence (DNA): TGTGCCAGCAGCTTGCCTTTCAGGGGGAGGTTTGTCAATGAGCAGTTCTTC.

This clonotype has a count of ten or more. This rearrangement joins TRBV6-5 to TRBJ1-5; 11 positions agree with TRBD1. Per the germline V gene, CDR1 is MNHEY and CDR2 is SVGAGI. CDR3 length: 15 residues. V lost 2 bases to trimming and J lost 5 bases; unmatched junction nucleotides: 2. The DNA for the CDR3 is TGTGCCAGCAGTTACGGGACAGGGGGGGATCAGCCCCAGCATTTT. This encodes CASSYGTGGDQPQHF.

This chain connects TRBV7-8 to TRBJ2-5, with D tentatively TRBD1 (6 bases). The V gene lost 1 base and the J gene lost 4 bases, with 16 bases spanning the gap. This CDR3 spans 16 amino acids. Germline CDR1 SGHVS, CDR2 FQNEAQ. CDR3 sequence: CASSLGLGGRRETQYF. CDR3 DNA sequence: TGTGCCAGCAGCTTAGGCTTAGGGGGTAGGCGAGAGACCCAGTACTTC. Full variable domain (outside the CDR3, taken from reference TRBV7-8 and TRBJ2-5): GAGVSQSPRYKVAKRGQDVALRCDPISGHVSLFWYQQALGQGPEFLTYFQNEAQLDKSGLPSDRFFAERPEGSVSTLKIQRTQQEDSAVYLCASSLGLGGRRETQYFGPGTRLLVL.

A remark on this clonotype: The conserved phenylalanine or tryptophan normally closing the CDR3 is absent here, so this likely arose from a read error. The CDR3 nucleotides read TGCAGCACGAGGGAGGGAGTAAATGAGCAGTTCGTC. Its protein is CSTREGVNEQFV. The rearrangement joins TRBV29-1 to TRBJ2-1; 7 bases are shared with TRBD2. The CDR3 consists of 12 residues. Trimming removed 8 bases from V and 7 bases from J; junction bases left unmatched: 8. CDR1 and CDR2 from the germline V gene are SQVTM and ANQGSEA.

This clonotype came up many times. This chain joins TRBV6-2 or TRBV6-3 and TRBJ2-3; 10 bases line up with TRBD1. The CDR3 contains 15 residues. Germline V gives CDR1 MNHEY, CDR2 SVGEGT. V trimming: 4 bases; J trimming: 4 bases; junction bases outside the gene matches: 5. CDR3 coding DNA: TGTGCCAGCAGTTTTGGACAGGGGGGAGCAGATACGCAGTATTTT. Protein sequence: CASSFGQGGADTQYF.

This clonotype occurred a few times. This chain links TRBV25-1 with TRBJ2-5; 12 nucleotides match TRBD1. After removal of 3 bases from V and 5 bases from J, the junction contained 7 bases not matched to a gene. The CDR3 length is 16 residues. Germline CDR1 and CDR2: MGHDK and SYGVNS. The CDR3 here is CASSDPGTGGGETQYF. The CDR3 DNA sequence: TGTGCCAGCAGTGACCCTGGGACAGGGGGCGGCGAGACCCAGTACTTC.

This clonotype has at least ten counts. The V and J genes are TRBV7-8 and TRBJ2-6, with D uncertain. The germline V and J ends were trimmed by 5 bases and 0 bases, with 8 bases remaining between them. The CDR3 spans 15 residues. Germline V gene lookup returns CDR1 SGHVS and CDR2 FQNEAQ. The CDR3 nucleotides are TGTGCCAGCAGCCTCCGCGTCTCTGGGGCCAACGTCCTGACTTTC. This sequence encodes CASSLRVSGANVLTF. Together with reference TRBV7-8 and TRBJ2-6, the CDR3 gives the full variable domain: GAGVSQSPRYKVAKRGQDVALRCDPISGHVSLFWYQQALGQGPEFLTYFQNEAQLDKSGLPSDRFFAERPEGSVSTLKIQRTQQEDSAVYLCASSLRVSGANVLTFGAGSRLTVL.

This clonotype was recorded at least ten times. The V and J genes are TRBV7-2 and TRBJ2-1, with a weak D call TRBD2 (5 bases). V dropped 4 bases and J dropped 3 bases, with 10 bases sitting between them. Germline V gives CDR1 SGHTA, CDR2 FQGNSA. This CDR3 is 14 amino acids long. The CDR3 nucleotides read TGTGCCAGCAGCTACCCGGGGAACTACAATGAGCAGTTCTTC. Protein product: CASSYPGNYNEQFF.

This sequence joins TRBV5-6 and TRBJ2-7; TRBD1 matches at 7 bases. The germline V gene has CDR1 SGHDT and CDR2 YYEEEE. Germline trimming cut 5 bases from V and 4 bases from J; bases unmatched to any gene: 9. The CDR3 loop spans 14 amino acids. The CDR3 nucleotides read TGTGCCAGCAGTACAGGTAGGGGGCGATACGAGCAGTACTTC. Translating it yields CASSTGRGRYEQYF. The full variable domain, rest sourced from reference TRBV5-6 and TRBJ2-7, is DAGVTQSPTHLIKTRGQQVTLRCSPKSGHDTVSWYQQALGQGPQFIFQYYEEEERQRGNFPDRFSGHQFPNYSSELNVNALLLGDSALYLCASSTGRGRYEQYFGPGTRLTVT.

This clonotype was seen ten or more times. This chain links TRBV7-2 with TRBJ2-1; no reliable D call. The V and J ends lost 10 bases and 6 bases respectively, with 19 bases between them. The length of the CDR3 is 14 residues. Germline V gene lookup returns CDR1 SGHTA and CDR2 FQGNSA. The CDR3: CATKERFLVNEQFF. DNA for the CDR3: TGTGCCACCAAGGAACGATTTCTGGTCAATGAGCAGTTCTTC. Variable domain in full (rest from reference TRBV7-2 and TRBJ2-1): GAGVSQSPSNKVTEKGKDVELRCDPISGHTALYWYRQSLGQGLEFLIYFQGNSAPDKSGLPSDRFSAERTGGSVSTLTIQRTQQEDSAVYLCATKERFLVNEQFFGPGTRLTVL.

There are many counts of this clonotype. This chain links TRBV19 with TRBJ2-7; 9 nucleotides align to TRBD2. Germline CDR1 reads LNHDA; CDR2 reads SQIVND (reference sequence). With 4 bases clipped from V and 5 bases from J, the junction kept 6 bases outside the gene matches. The length of the CDR3 is 14 residues. The DNA of the CDR3 is TGTGCCAGTAGTACGGTAGCGGGAGTTCACGAGCAGTACTTC. Its translation: CASSTVAGVHEQYF.

The V gene is TRBV20-1, the J gene TRBJ2-7; the D gene is possibly TRBD1 (5 bases). V was shortened by 5 bases and J by 3 bases, with 14 bases between the two germline ends. Germline lookup yields CDR1 DFQATT and CDR2 SNEGSKA (reference sequence). The CDR3 is 13 amino acids. The CDR3 nucleotides are TGCAGTGCTCTCAGGGCCCCCATCTACGAGCAGTACTTC. Protein sequence: CSALRAPIYEQYF.

This clonotype was counted ten times or more. This rearrangement joins TRBV28 to TRBJ2-1, with 8 positions matching TRBD2. CDR3 length: 14 residues. V lost 11 bases and J lost 3; bases outside the gene matches: 9. Germline-derived CDR1 and CDR2 are MDHEN and SYDVKM. The CDR3 nucleotides read TGTGCCGCCACAAGCGGGAGTCGCTACAATGAGCAGTTCTTC. This encodes CAATSGSRYNEQFF.

In this sample, this clonotype turned up a few times. This chain uses TRBV29-1 with TRBJ1-2; possibly TRBD1 for D (6 bases). Deletions cut 6 bases from V and 8 bases from J, with 16 bases between. CDR1 SQVTM and CDR2 ANQGSEA come from the germline V gene. This CDR3 has 12 amino acids. The chain's CDR3 is CSVGHHPSGYTF. For the CDR3, the DNA is TGCAGCGTGGGACACCACCCCAGCGGCTACACCTTC.

This clonotype was counted a few times. The chain couples TRBV29-1 to TRBJ2-1; 7 bases are shared with TRBD2. The ends lost 6 bases at V and 6 bases at J; junction bases unmatched: 17. The CDR3 consists of 16 residues. Germline CDR1 SQVTM, CDR2 ANQGSEA. Here the CDR3 DNA reads TGCAGCGTACCCCCGGATATGGTAGCGGGTTCCAATGAGCAGTTCTTC. It specifies CSVPPDMVAGSNEQFF.

In regard to this clonotype: Being one base from a much bigger clone, this may be a read error. This chain joins TRBV7-6 and TRBJ2-7, with 9 bases that match TRBD2. The germline gives CDR1 SGHVS, CDR2 FNYEAQ. J gave up 4 bases and V 5 bases, and 9 bases lay outside the gene matches. The CDR3 contains 15 residues. Here the CDR3 reads CASSTRASGIYEQYF. Here the CDR3 DNA reads TGTGCCAGCAGCACTCGGGCTAGCGGGATTTACGAGCAGTACTTC.

The chain is built from TRBV7-7 and TRBJ2-7, with TRBD1 matching over 7 bases. This CDR3 is built from 14 residues. Per germline, CDR1 SSHAT and CDR2 FNYEAQ (reference sequence). The ends lost 5 bases at V and 6 bases at J; junction bases unmatched: 10. Written as DNA, the CDR3 is TGTGCCAGCAGCCCCCGAGCGACAGGGTCCGAGCAGTACTTC. As protein: CASSPRATGSEQYF.